A single T cell receptor (beta chain) is shown here with its context. The source of the sample is a study of blood T cell repertoires in COVID-19. Profiled with immunoSEQ multiplex PCR; TCRdb holds only in-frame clones, not every one. The repertoire includes about 58,000 clones, roughly nine tenths of them detected once, and 7% to 10% sits in the top ten. The CDR3 consists of 11 residues. Germline CDR1 and CDR2: DFQATT and SNEGSKA (reference sequence). V lost 0 bases and J 11 bases, leaving 8 bases between the germline ends. The specimen sequenced was peripheral blood. The receptor was isolated from a woman in her 70s with active COVID-19. The V and J genes are TRBV20-1 and TRBJ1-5; D ambiguous. The CDR3 sequence: CSARDRRAQHF. CDR3 nucleotide sequence: TGCAGTGCTAGAGACAGACGGGCCCAGCATTTT.